The 32 T cell receptor beta chains presented below share a single source sample, sequenced in a study of cytotoxic CD8 clonotypes in ibrutinib-treated CLL. The assay was immunoSEQ multiplex PCR, and TCRdb's table has in-frame clones only and misses some. Of around 150,000 clones listed, more than 70% are singletons. This sample comprised PBMCs, obtained at disease progression, from a patient treated with ibrutinib. The receptors originated from a human donor with chronic lymphocytic leukemia.

The V gene is TRBV9, the J gene TRBJ2-4; 7 nucleotides match TRBD1. The CDR3 has 15 amino acids. Germline-derived CDR1 and CDR2 are SGDLS and YYNGEE. The ends lost 1 base at V and 6 bases at J; junction bases unmatched: 7. CDR3 protein: CASSVQGVTGNIQYF. CDR3 sequence (DNA): TGTGCCAGCAGCGTACAGGGGGTCACGGGAAACATTCAGTACTTC.

V is TRBV19 and J is TRBJ2-2; 7 bases match TRBD1. The CDR3 extends over 13 amino acids. Germline assignment: CDR1 LNHDA and CDR2 SQIVND (reference sequence). CDR3 loop: CAATGKHTGELFF. DNA for the CDR3: TGTGCTGCGACAGGGAAGCACACCGGGGAGCTGTTTTTT.

The chain uses TRBV29-1 and TRBJ1-1; D not certain. This CDR3 region has 12 residues. Trimming removed 4 bases from V and 4 bases from J, with 10 bases in between. In germline, CDR1 is SQVTM, CDR2 ANQGSEA. The CDR3, as DNA: TGCAGCGTTGTCATACCAGTCACTGAAGCTTTCTTT. This translates into CSVVIPVTEAFF.

This clone was seen a single time. The genes are TRBV29-1 and TRBJ2-1, with 7 positions matching TRBD2. V trimming: 4 bases; J trimming: 4 bases; junction bases outside the gene matches: 7. Germline values: CDR1 SQVTM, CDR2 ANQGSEA. The CDR3 is 14 residues long. The CDR3 region is CSVGGGELYNEQFF. CDR3 DNA sequence: TGCAGCGTTGGGGGAGGGGAGTTATACAATGAGCAGTTCTTC.

The chain uses TRBV14 and TRBJ2-5; 8 nucleotides match TRBD1. CDR1 and CDR2 from the germline V gene are SGHDN and FVKESK. V gave up 1 base and J gave up 1 base; unmatched junction bases: 5. The CDR3 covers 16 residues. Here the CDR3 reads CASSQGGTGSQETQYF. CDR3 bases: TGTGCCAGCAGCCAAGGGGGGACAGGAAGCCAAGAGACCCAGTACTTC.

V and J are TRBV6-5 and TRBJ2-7; the match to TRBD2 covers 13 bases. V shed 3 bases and J 6 bases; nucleotides not matched to a gene: 5. The CDR3 sequence is 15 residues long. The germline CDR1 and CDR2 sequences are MNHEY and SVGAGI. For the CDR3, the DNA is TGTGCCAGCAGTTATATACTAGCGGGAGGGGGCGAGCAGTACTTC. Its protein product is CASSYILAGGGEQYF.

The rearrangement joins TRBV5-6 to TRBJ2-1; 8 positions match TRBD2. This CDR3 contains 15 residues. Germline loops: CDR1 SGHDT, CDR2 YYEEEE. Trimming at V came to 2 bases and at J to 9 bases, leaving 10 bases not matched to a gene. The CDR3 sequence is CASSFDTGGWGEQFF. The CDR3 DNA reads as TGTGCCAGCAGCTTCGACACGGGAGGGTGGGGTGAGCAGTTCTTC. Complete variable domain (other parts from reference TRBV5-6 and TRBJ2-1): DAGVTQSPTHLIKTRGQQVTLRCSPKSGHDTVSWYQQALGQGPQFIFQYYEEEERQRGNFPDRFSGHQFPNYSSELNVNALLLGDSALYLCASSFDTGGWGEQFFGPGTRLTVL.

This sequence joins TRBV4-2 and TRBJ1-3, with 7 bases lining up with TRBD1. This CDR3 is 18 amino acids long. V shed 5 bases, J shed 0 bases, and the junction held 13 bases outside the gene matches. Germline loops: CDR1 LGHNA, CDR2 YNFKEQ. The CDR3 nucleotides are TGTGCCAGCAGCTACCTCGTAGGGGGCACCTCCTCTGGAAACACCATATATTTT. It codes for CASSYLVGGTSSGNTIYF.

This clone came up a few times. One end of the junction fails to match germline, which may point to a read error. The gene calls are TRBV7-9 and TRBJ1-3; D unclear. The CDR3 sequence is 12 residues long. Germline loops: CDR1 SEHNR, CDR2 FQNEAQ (reference sequence). The CDR3, as DNA: TGTGCCAGCAGCTCCCCTGGGAACACCATATATTTT. Residues: CASSSPGNTIYF.

The V and J genes are TRBV29-1 and TRBJ2-1; possibly TRBD2 for D (5 bases). V lost 1 base and J lost 7, with 8 bases in between. The germline CDR1 and CDR2 sequences are SQVTM and ANQGSEA. The CDR3 has 12 residues. The chain's CDR3 is CSVEGIANEQFF. The DNA for the CDR3 is TGCAGCGTTGAAGGAATAGCGAATGAGCAGTTCTTC.

The chain carries TRBV30 and TRBJ2-7, with TRBD1 as a possible D gene (6 bases). V lost 0 bases and J lost 3, with 12 bases in between. Germline assignment: CDR1 GTSNPN and CDR2 SVGIG (reference sequence). The CDR3 covers 14 residues. CDR3 region: CAWSVPGARYEQYF. In DNA form, the CDR3 reads TGTGCCTGGAGTGTACCAGGGGCGCGCTACGAGCAGTACTTC.

The chain recombines TRBV6-5 with TRBJ1-1; D remains ambiguous. The CDR3 is 15 residues long. The germline CDR1 and CDR2 sequences are MNHEY and SVGAGI. V shed 8 bases and J shed 5 bases, with 21 bases lying between them. The CDR3, as DNA: TGTGCCAGCCTGTCATCGAGGGATAAAAGAACTGAAGCTTTCTTT. Protein sequence: CASLSSRDKRTEAFF.

V is TRBV19 and J is TRBJ2-2; TRBD2 aligns across 11 bases. The CDR3 loop spans 16 amino acids. The germline V gene has CDR1 LNHDA and CDR2 SQIVND (reference sequence). J lost 1 base, V lost 3 bases, and 1 base had no gene match. The CDR3 sequence is CASSMTSGMNTGELFF. The CDR3 DNA follows: TGTGCCAGTAGTATGACTAGCGGGATGAACACCGGGGAGCTGTTTTTT.

The chain employs TRBV5-1 and TRBJ1-5, with D tentatively TRBD1 (5 bases). The CDR3 is made up of 14 amino acids. Germline V CDR1 and CDR2: SGHRS, YFSETQ. The germline V and J ends were trimmed by 5 bases and 4 bases, with 13 bases remaining between them. CDR3 nucleotides: TGCGCCAGCAGTAGGGGCGGGGGGAATCAGCCCCAGCATTTT. This encodes CASSRGGGNQPQHF. The complete variable domain, with remaining parts taken from reference TRBV5-1 and TRBJ1-5, reads KAGVTQTPRYLIKTRGQQVTLSCSPISGHRSVSWYQQTPGQGLQFLFEYFSETQRNKGNFPGRFSGRQFSNSRSEMNVSTLELGDSALYLCASSRGGGNQPQHFGDGTRLSIL.

The chain recombines TRBV5-4 with TRBJ2-3; 8 positions match TRBD2. CDR1 is SGHNT and CDR2 is YYREEE in the germline V gene (reference sequence). J gave up 0 bases and V 1 base, and 4 bases lay outside the gene matches. The CDR3 loop spans 16 amino acids. CDR3 coding DNA: TGTGCCAGCAGCTTGCTTAGCGGGGCTAGCACAGATACGCAGTATTTT. Its protein is CASSLLSGASTDTQYF.

This chain uses TRBV18 with TRBJ1-4; perhaps TRBD1 as D (5 bases). V was pared by 5 bases and J by 5 bases, with 21 bases between. The CDR3 runs 17 residues. Germline CDR1 KGHSH, CDR2 LQKENI. The CDR3 spells CASSAGRPGTGNEKLFF. The CDR3 coding sequence is TGTGCCAGCTCAGCAGGGCGTCCGGGGACTGGGAATGAAAAACTGTTTTTT.

J is TRBJ2-1 and V is TRBV9; 7 bases align to TRBD2. CDR3 length: 19 amino acids. CDR1 SGDLS and CDR2 YYNGEE come from the germline V gene. The J segment lost 0 bases and the V segment lost 4 bases, leaving 16 bases of the junction unmatched. The CDR3 protein is CASSLRGVFGGSSYNEQFF. In DNA, the CDR3 is TGTGCCAGCAGCCTCCGAGGGGTATTCGGCGGGAGCTCCTACAATGAGCAGTTCTTC. Full variable domain (remainder filled in from reference TRBV9 and TRBJ2-1): DSGVTQTPKHLITATGQRVTLRCSPRSGDLSVYWYQQSLDQGLQFLIQYYNGEERAKGNILERFSAQQFPDLHSELNLSSLELGDSALYFCASSLRGVFGGSSYNEQFFGPGTRLTVL.

This chain connects TRBV28 to TRBJ2-1; TRBD1 is a possible D gene (6 bases). Trimming removed 5 bases from V and 0 bases from J, with 11 bases in between. This CDR3 has 15 residues. Germline values: CDR1 MDHEN, CDR2 SYDVKM. Written as DNA, the CDR3 is TGTGCCAGCAGTAATACAGGGATCTCCTACAATGAGCAGTTCTTC. This translates into CASSNTGISYNEQFF.

This sequence joins TRBV12-5 and TRBJ2-1; 7 nucleotides match TRBD2. The V gene's germline CDR1 is LGHNT and CDR2 FRNRAP. The ends lost 2 bases at V and 3 bases at J; junction bases unmatched: 7. The CDR3 length is 16 residues. Here the CDR3 DNA reads TGTGCTAGTGGTTTGTTCGTTTCGGGAGGCTACAATGAGCAGTTCTTC. Protein: CASGLFVSGGYNEQFF.

The sample holds one count of this clone. The chain links TRBV5-1 to TRBJ2-1; D is undetermined. Between the trimmed V and J ends, which lost 4 bases and 0 bases, there was a span of 17 bases. CDR3 length equals 17 residues. In germline, CDR1 is SGHRS, CDR2 YFSETQ. For the CDR3, the DNA is TGCGCCAGCAGCACAACCCCACAGCGCAGCTCCTACAATGAGCAGTTCTTC. Its protein product is CASSTTPQRSSYNEQFF.

The genes are TRBV2 and TRBJ2-5, with TRBD2 matching 14 bases. The CDR3 length is 15 residues. Per the germline V gene, CDR1 is SNHLY and CDR2 is FYNNEI. V gave up 7 bases and J gave up 4 bases; unmatched junction bases: 5. The CDR3 DNA is TGTGCCAGCAACGGTGGGACTAGCGGGAGAGAGACCCAGTACTTC. As protein: CASNGGTSGRETQYF.

The V gene is TRBV5-5, the J gene TRBJ1-1; 8 nucleotides match TRBD1. Germline CDR1 is SGHKS and CDR2 is YYEKEE (reference sequence). The junction had 2 bases not matched to a gene; V was cut back by 1 base and J by 3 bases. The length of the CDR3 is 14 residues. The DNA for the CDR3 is TGTGCCAGCAGCTTGACAGGGGGGGACACTGAAGCTTTCTTT. It is translated as CASSLTGGDTEAFF.

CDR3 in DNA: TGCGCCAGCAGCCAAGGGAATAGCGCGGGAGGGCCCTCTGGGGAGCAGTACTTC. Amino acid sequence: CASSQGNSAGGPSGEQYF. The rearrangement joins TRBV4-1 to TRBJ2-7; 9 bases match TRBD2. The CDR3 spans 18 residues. With 1 base clipped from V and 7 bases from J, the junction kept 17 bases outside the gene matches. Germline CDR1 is MGHRA and CDR2 is YSYEKL.

This clone was seen more than once but under ten times. This chain uses TRBV18 with TRBJ1-2; D is unresolved. Between the trimmed V and J ends, which lost 1 base and 7 bases, there was a span of 13 bases. This CDR3 contains 14 residues. Germline values: CDR1 KGHSH, CDR2 LQKENI. Here the CDR3 reads CASSPLVGSAGYTF. DNA for the CDR3: TGTGCCAGCTCACCACTAGTGGGTTCAGCTGGCTACACCTTC.

The V gene is TRBV7-2, the J gene TRBJ2-3; TRBD1 aligns across 7 bases. Germline assignment: CDR1 SGHTA and CDR2 FQGNSA. Trimming took 1 base from V and 3 from J; bases not matched to a gene: 4. The CDR3 consists of 15 residues. The DNA for the CDR3 is TGTGCCAGCAGCTTAGATTTGGACAGGACAGATACGCAGTATTTT. Residues: CASSLDLDRTDTQYF.

This clone showed up just once. The germline gene is not matched at one end of the junction; a read error may be the cause. J is TRBJ2-5 and V is TRBV7-7; 8 bases align to TRBD2. The germline V gene encodes CDR1 SSHAT and CDR2 FNYEAQ (reference sequence). The CDR3 sequence is 14 residues long. CDR3: CASSRSGRAETQYF. CDR3 DNA sequence: TGTGCTAGCAGCAGGAGCGGGAGAGCGGAGACCCAGTACTTC. The full variable domain, completed using reference TRBV7-7 and TRBJ2-5, is GAGVSQSPRYKVTKRGQDVTLRCDPISSHATLYWYQQALGQGPEFLTYFNYEAQPDKSGLPSDRFSAERPEGSISTLTIQRTEQRDSAMYRCASSRSGRAETQYFGPGTRLLVL.

The chain joins TRBV19 to TRBJ2-1; 12 bases line up with TRBD2. Germline-derived CDR1 and CDR2 are LNHDA and SQIVND (reference sequence). CDR3 length: 17 residues. Germline trimming cut 6 bases from V and 0 bases from J; bases unmatched to any gene: 6. CDR3 sequence (DNA): TGTGCCAGTAGCCTAGCGGGAGGGACGAGCTCCTACAATGAGCAGTTCTTC. Translating gives CASSLAGGTSSYNEQFF.

The chain combines TRBV5-4 with TRBJ2-7, with TRBD1 matching over 7 bases. Germline V gene sequence: CDR1 SGHNT, CDR2 YYREEE (reference sequence). The CDR3 runs to 13 residues. J lost 6 bases, V lost 4 bases, and 7 bases had no gene match. The CDR3: CASSILTGAEQYF. The CDR3, as DNA: TGTGCCAGCAGCATACTTACAGGGGCCGAGCAGTACTTC.

The V call is TRBV20-1, the J call TRBJ2-1; D call uncertain. The germline V and J ends were trimmed by 4 bases and 9 bases, with 7 bases remaining between them. Germline CDR1 reads DFQATT; CDR2 reads SNEGSKA (reference sequence). CDR3 length equals 10 residues. The CDR3 reads CSAKGAEQFF. The CDR3 DNA sequence: TGCAGTGCTAAGGGCGCTGAGCAGTTCTTC.

The chain carries TRBV19 and TRBJ1-5; 10 nucleotides agree with TRBD1. The CDR3 loop spans 16 amino acids. Germline-derived CDR1 and CDR2 are LNHDA and SQIVND (reference sequence). V dropped 4 bases and J dropped 5; count of bases not matched to a gene: 8. CDR3 sequence (DNA): TGTGCCAGTAGTACTGTCGACAGGGGGCTATATCAGCCCCAGCATTTT. It translates to CASSTVDRGLYQPQHF.

This chain links TRBV10-1 with TRBJ2-1; D gene unclear. Trimming cost V 4 bases and J 5 bases, with 12 bases left between them. The CDR3 runs 14 residues. The germline gives CDR1 WNHNN, CDR2 SYGVQD (reference sequence). DNA of the CDR3: TGCGCCAGCAGTGTTCGAGCCCGGAACAATGAGCAGTTCTTC. It encodes CASSVRARNNEQFF.

CDR3 amino acids: CASSSTGEKNTGELFF. As DNA, the CDR3 is TGTGCCAGCAGCTCAACAGGGGAAAAGAACACCGGGGAGCTGTTTTTT. This chain uses TRBV7-6 with TRBJ2-2, with 7 bases lining up with TRBD1. Losses at the gene ends were 4 bases for V and 1 base for J; bases not matched to a gene: 6. The CDR3 has 16 amino acids. Germline lookup yields CDR1 SGHVS and CDR2 FNYEAQ.